The sequence of this T cell receptor (beta chain) was determined in a study of blood T cell repertoires in COVID-19. About the research overall: COVID-19 samples, acute and convalescent, were from the United States, Italy and Spain. PBMCs, B-cell-depleted T cells, or T cells provided the cDNA or gDNA that made up the material.

The V gene's germline CDR1 is SGHAT and CDR2 FQNNGV. The CDR3 is made up of 13 amino acids. This clone was detected once. As handled by the study authors: Amplification of reference gene primers provided the estimated nucleated cell counts. Method: immunoSEQ multiplex PCR; TCRdb's copy keeps in-frame clones and lacks some. Clone size and the V and J calls come from that table; the DNA yielded D and trimming. Of 140,000 to 150,000 clones listed, roughly 87% are singletons. The chain links TRBV11-2 to TRBJ2-1; 7 bases line up with TRBD2. Sequencing was done on a sample of peripheral blood. This sequence originates from a human donor in a cohort sampled during active COVID-19. CDR3: CADIGGVRNEQFF. Here the CDR3 DNA reads TGTGCTGATATTGGGGGGGTCCGAAATGAGCAGTTCTTC.